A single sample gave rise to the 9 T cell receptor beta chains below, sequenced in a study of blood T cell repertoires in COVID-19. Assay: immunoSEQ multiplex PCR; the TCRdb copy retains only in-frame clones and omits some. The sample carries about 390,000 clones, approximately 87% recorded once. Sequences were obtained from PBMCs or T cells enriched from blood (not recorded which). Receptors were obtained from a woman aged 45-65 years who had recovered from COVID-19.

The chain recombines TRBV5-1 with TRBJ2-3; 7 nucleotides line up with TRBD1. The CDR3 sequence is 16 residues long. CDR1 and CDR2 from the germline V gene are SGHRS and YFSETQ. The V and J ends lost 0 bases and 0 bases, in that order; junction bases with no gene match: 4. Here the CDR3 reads CASSLGDRASTDTQYF. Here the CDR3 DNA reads TGCGCCAGCAGCTTGGGCGACAGGGCAAGCACAGATACGCAGTATTTT.

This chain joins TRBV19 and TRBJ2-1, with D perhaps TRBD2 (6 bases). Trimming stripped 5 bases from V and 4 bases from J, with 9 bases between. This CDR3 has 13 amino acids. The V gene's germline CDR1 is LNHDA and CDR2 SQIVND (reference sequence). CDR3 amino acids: CASSWEDYNEQFF. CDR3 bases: TGTGCCAGTAGTTGGGAGGATTACAATGAGCAGTTCTTC.

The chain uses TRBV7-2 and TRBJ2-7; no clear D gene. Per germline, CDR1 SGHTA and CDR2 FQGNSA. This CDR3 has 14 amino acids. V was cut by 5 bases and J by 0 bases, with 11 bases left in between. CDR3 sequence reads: CASSRRAHSYEQYF. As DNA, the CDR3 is TGTGCCAGCAGCCGTCGAGCTCACTCCTACGAGCAGTACTTC.

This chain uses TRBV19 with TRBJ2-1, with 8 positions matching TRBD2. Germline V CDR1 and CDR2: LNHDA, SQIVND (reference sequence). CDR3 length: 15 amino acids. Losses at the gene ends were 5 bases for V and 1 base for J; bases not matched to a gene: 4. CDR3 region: CASSGGLASYNEQFF. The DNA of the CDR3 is TGTGCCAGTAGTGGAGGACTAGCATCCTACAATGAGCAGTTCTTC. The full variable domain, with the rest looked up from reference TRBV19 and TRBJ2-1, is DGGITQSPKYLFRKEGQNVTLSCEQNLNHDAMYWYRQDPGQGLRLIYYSQIVNDFQKGDIAEGYSVSREKKESFPLTVTSAQKNPTAFYLCASSGGLASYNEQFFGPGTRLTVL.

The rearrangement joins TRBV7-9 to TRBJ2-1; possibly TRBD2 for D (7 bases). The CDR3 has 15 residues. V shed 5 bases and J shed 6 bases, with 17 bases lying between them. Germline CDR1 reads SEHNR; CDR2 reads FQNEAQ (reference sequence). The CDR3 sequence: CASSPVWGGPNEQFF. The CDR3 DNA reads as TGTGCCAGCAGCCCCGTATGGGGGGGGCCCAATGAGCAGTTCTTC.

CDR3 sequence: CASSLDWGGTEAFF. The DNA for the CDR3 is TGTGCCAGCAGCTTGGATTGGGGGGGCACTGAAGCTTTCTTT. The chain recombines TRBV5-4 with TRBJ1-1, with TRBD1 as a possible D gene (5 bases). The germline V and J ends were trimmed by 0 bases and 4 bases, with 10 bases remaining between them. Germline-derived CDR1 and CDR2 are SGHNT and YYREEE (reference sequence). The CDR3 loop spans 14 amino acids.

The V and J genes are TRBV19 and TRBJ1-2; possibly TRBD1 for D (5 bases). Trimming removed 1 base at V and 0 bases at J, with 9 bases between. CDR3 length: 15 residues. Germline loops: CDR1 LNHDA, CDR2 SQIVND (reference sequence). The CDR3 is CASSIAGKANYGYTF. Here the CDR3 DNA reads TGTGCCAGTAGTATAGCAGGGAAAGCTAACTATGGCTACACCTTC.

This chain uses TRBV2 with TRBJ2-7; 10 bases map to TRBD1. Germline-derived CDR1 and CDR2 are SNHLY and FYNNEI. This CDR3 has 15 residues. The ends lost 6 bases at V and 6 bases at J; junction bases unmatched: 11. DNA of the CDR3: TGTGCCAGCAGGCCTTTGAGGGACAGGGGATTCGAGCAGTACTTC. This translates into CASRPLRDRGFEQYF.

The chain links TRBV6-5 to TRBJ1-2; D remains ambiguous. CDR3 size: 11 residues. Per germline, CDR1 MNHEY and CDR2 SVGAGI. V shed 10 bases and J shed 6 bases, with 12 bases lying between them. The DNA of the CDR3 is TGTGCCACCTACTACTTAAATGGCTACACCTTC. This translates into CATYYLNGYTF.